Given below is one T cell receptor beta chain in context. This clonotype was counted only a few times. The target of this receptor is not known. Per-base qualities were not stored, and no clone one base away is much larger. The sample originates from a study of T cells after yellow fever vaccination (dated 2019 in TCRdb). Regarding the research as a whole: The SMART-Seq v4 Ultra Low Input RNA kit was used to prepare libraries from fractions with low cell numbers. Bulk TCR alpha and beta repertoires were sequenced longitudinally to track T-cell clones before and after primary and booster YFV17D yellow fever vaccination. Two healthy male donors, one aged 18 to 30 and one aged 30 to 40 years, made up the cohort. Bulk PBMC replicates and cell subsets were isolated from blood drawn at multiple timepoints before and after both primary and secondary immunization.

CDR1 and CDR2, looked up from the germline V gene, are KGHSH and LQKENI. The CDR3 numbers 13 residues from cysteine through phenylalanine. Only the CDR3 DNA stays, 39 bases, in frame from base 1. Trimming at the junction amounts to 4 bases on V and 8 bases on J, and the germline ends lie 14 bases apart. The full study reports these points: FACS-sorted repertoires could contain abundant contaminating clonotypes from the bulk population, so computational filtering was required. A small fraction of clonotypes appeared in both the CD4 and CD8 compartments, likely as a result of convergent recombination. The study included only two donors, which limits how far the findings can be generalized. Compared with the primary T-cell response, the secondary T-cell response was faster but weaker, reaching its peak on day 5 rather than on day 15. After the booster, most of the clones that had expanded following primary vaccination were detected again (approximately 95% of CD4 and around nine tenths of CD8), which suggests that memory was broadly maintained.

TCRdb names Illumina NovaSeq 6000 as the instrument used. Synthesis of TCR cDNA relied on 5'RACE template switching, a step that introduced a universal primer site along with unique molecular identifiers. Priming of cDNA synthesis was performed from both the TCR alpha and TCR beta constant segments. Library amplification involved two PCR steps, and the second step added sample barcodes and sequencing adapters. Sequencing of the libraries was done on either Illumina HiSeq 2500 (2x100 bp) or NovaSeq (2x150 bp). As for the authors' bioinformatics: MIGEC handled demultiplexing of reads and collapsing into UMI consensus sequences, while MiXCR performed V(D)J alignment. Using edgeR on replicate PBMC samples, clonotypes were called vaccine-responding if FDR was below 0.01 and the log2 fold change was above 5 up to day 15. CD4 or CD8 identity was assigned to each bulk clonotype according to whether the clonotype was present at higher abundance in the sequenced CD4 repertoire or the sequenced CD8 repertoire. The raw public data were reprocessed by TCRdb itself: fastp quality trimming at Q25, MiXCR clonotype calling, in-frame beta chains only. Rows with one shared CDR3 protein collapse into an entry with the most common genes and DNA. The V and J calls, along with clone size, are taken from TCRdb and not from the paper's own processing. Present in this sample are 300,000 to 400,000 distinct CDR3 sequences, around an eighth of which were seen just once. The ten largest account for about 3% of the sample.

What this sample's treatment or condition label stands for: live attenuated yellow fever vaccine strain. PBMCs were isolated from peripheral blood using a standard Ficoll-Paque protocol. CD4 and CD8 T-cell fractions were isolated with Dynabeads CD4 and CD8 positive selection kits. RNA was extracted with TriZol from bulk PBMCs, CD4 and CD8 fractions, and dextramer-positive and dextramer-negative fractions. This receptor was obtained from a young man who received the YFV17D yellow fever vaccine. The chain couples TRBV18 to TRBJ1-2; no D gene can be assigned with confidence. The sample was CD4+ T cells sorted from PBMCs, taken 15 days after the yellow fever booster vaccination. The DNA sequence is as follows: TGTGCCAGCTCACGCAACAGAGAATGGGGCTACACCTTC. This yields the protein CASSRNREWGYTF. The full variable domain, completed from the reference TRBV18 and TRBJ1-2 proteins outside the CDR3, reads NAGVMQNPRHLVRRRGQEARLRCSPMKGHSHVYWYRQLPEEGLKFMVYLQKENIIDESGMPKERFSAEFPKEGPSILRIQQVVRGDSAAYFCASSRNREWGYTFGSGTRLTVV.